Presented here are 5 T cell receptor beta chains from one specimen sequenced in a study of response to subunit inactivated influenza vaccine. TCRdb reanalysed the RT-PCR reads using MiXCR and keeps one entry per CDR3 protein. The sample comprises about 620,000 distinct CDR3 sequences, about 11% of which are singletons, and more than 9.5% rests with the top ten. The data also belong to a second study, concerning T cells expressing NK-cell markers. This second report adds: 5'RACE template switching built TCR beta cDNA with unique molecular identifiers.

Sequenced here: PBMCs from blood, sampled on the day of vaccination. The receptors come from a man aged 45-60 years who received an inactivated influenza vaccine.

This clonotype was found a few times. The chain recombines TRBV6-5 with TRBJ2-1, with 8 bases lining up with TRBD2. This CDR3 has 15 amino acids. Germline loops: CDR1 MNHEY, CDR2 SVGAGI. After removal of 1 base from V and 5 bases from J, the junction contained 4 bases not matched to a gene. The CDR3 sequence is CASSYWAGGNNEQFF. As DNA, the CDR3 is TGTGCCAGCAGTTACTGGGCGGGGGGAAACAATGAGCAGTTCTTC.

This clonotype was seen only a few times. The chain links TRBV6-2 or TRBV6-3 to TRBJ2-7; TRBD2 aligns across 8 bases. CDR1 MNHEY and CDR2 SVGEGT come from the germline V gene. V lost 2 bases, J lost 1 base, and 4 bases stayed unmatched. This CDR3 is built from 15 residues. CDR3 region: CASSYQRGLSYEQYF. CDR3 coding DNA: TGTGCCAGCAGTTACCAGCGGGGGCTATCCTACGAGCAGTACTTC.

This clonotype was observed a few times. The J gene is TRBJ1-1, the V gene TRBV24-1; 7 bases map to TRBD1. Germline trimming cut 5 bases from V and 1 base from J; bases unmatched to any gene: 3. The germline gives CDR1 KGHDR, CDR2 SFDVKD. This CDR3 spans 14 amino acids. CDR3 DNA sequence: TGTGCCACCAGTGTCGCAGGGGGGAACACTGAAGCTTTCTTT. Protein sequence: CATSVAGGNTEAFF.

In its sample, this clonotype was seen many times. The CDR3 coding sequence is TGCGCCAGCAGCTTGAGACGACAAGAGACCCAGTACTTC. Amino acids: CASSLRRQETQYF. The rearrangement joins TRBV5-1 to TRBJ2-5; no reliable D call. V gave up 1 base and J gave up 2 bases, with 6 bases separating them. The CDR3 is 13 amino acids. From germline, CDR1 is SGHRS and CDR2 YFSETQ. The whole variable domain, remainder taken from reference TRBV5-1 and TRBJ2-5, is KAGVTQTPRYLIKTRGQQVTLSCSPISGHRSVSWYQQTPGQGLQFLFEYFSETQRNKGNFPGRFSGRQFSNSRSEMNVSTLELGDSALYLCASSLRRQETQYFGPGTRLLVL.

This clonotype was seen ten or more times. This rearrangement joins TRBV12-3 or TRBV12-4 to TRBJ2-2; tentatively, D is TRBD1 or TRBD2 (5 bases each). The CDR3 length is 14 residues. Trimming shortened V by 11 bases and J by 0 bases, and 13 bases separated the two germline ends. The CDR3 DNA follows: TGTGCCGGCGGGTCAGGGTCGAACACCGGGGAGCTGTTTTTT. Its protein is CAGGSGSNTGELFF.